This is a list of T cell receptor beta chains from one sample in a study of blood T cell repertoires in COVID-19. The repertoire was sequenced with immunoSEQ multiplex PCR; TCRdb's copy has only in-frame clones and lacks some. Here the sample spans a few hundred thousand clones, roughly nine tenths being singletons. The source material was peripheral blood. These receptors all stem from a man in his late teens or twenties with active or convalescent COVID-19. The CDR3 runs from the conserved cysteine through the conserved F or W. The order of the fields is CDR3 protein, CDR3 DNA, J gene, clone size, D gene, V gene. A D gene is named only where the DNA matches it firmly. Size is stated for part of the rows, as once, few or many counts, or as a class when the clone is expanded.

CDR3: CASSLSPYEQYF
DNA: TGTGCCAGCAGTTTAAGCCCCTACGAGCAGTACTTC
J: TRBJ2-7
size: NA
D: NA
V: TRBV12-3/TRBV12-4

CDR3: CASSPTQGALNGYTF
DNA: TGTGCCAGCTCACCAACCCAGGGGGCCCTGAATGGCTACACCTTC
J: TRBJ1-2
size: NA
D: TRBD1
V: TRBV18

CDR3: CASSLVDSGSWEKLFF
DNA: TGTGCCAGCAGCTTAGTAGATTCAGGATCTTGGGAAAAACTGTTTTTT
J: TRBJ1-4
size: NA
D: NA
V: TRBV7-8

CDR3: CASSDLVEQYF
DNA: TGTGCCAGCAGTGATCTCGTCGAGCAGTACTTC
J: TRBJ2-7
size: NA
D: NA
V: TRBV2

CDR3: CASSRDAGTNTGELFF
DNA: TGTGCCAGCAGCCGAGATGCCGGGACGAACACCGGGGAGCTGTTTTTT
J: TRBJ2-2
size: NA
D: NA
V: TRBV7-8

CDR3: CASSLGYRDSREKLFF
DNA: TGTGCCAGCAGCTTAGGTTACAGGGATTCTCGGGAAAAACTGTTTTTT
J: TRBJ1-4
size: NA
D: NA
V: TRBV11-2

CDR3: CASSPPLREGAYEQYF
DNA: TGTGCCAGCTCACCACCATTACGAGAGGGGGCCTACGAGCAGTACTTC
J: TRBJ2-7
size: NA
D: NA
V: TRBV18

CDR3: CASSQPQIGTVDSPLHF
DNA: TGTGCCAGCAGCCAACCACAGATAGGGACAGTCGATTCACCCCTCCACTTT
J: TRBJ1-6
size: NA
D: TRBD1
V: TRBV3-1/TRBV3-2

CDR3: CASSFSFPGAGANVLTF
DNA: TGTGCCAGCAGTTTCTCCTTTCCAGGGGCTGGGGCCAACGTCCTGACTTTC
J: TRBJ2-6
size: NA
D: NA
V: TRBV27

CDR3: CASFWGQGNEQFF
DNA: TGTGCCAGCTTTTGGGGCCAGGGGAATGAGCAGTTCTTC
J: TRBJ2-1
size: few
D: NA
V: TRBV9

CDR3: CASSERQGRDNQPQHF
DNA: TGCGCCAGCAGTGAGAGACAGGGTAGGGACAATCAGCCCCAGCATTTT
J: TRBJ1-5
size: NA
D: TRBD1
V: TRBV10-2

CDR3: CASSPQGSYTF
DNA: TGTGCCAGCAGTCCGCAGGGAAGCTACACCTTC
J: TRBJ1-2
size: NA
D: NA
V: TRBV12-3/TRBV12-4

CDR3: CASSQEKQGGGEKLFF
DNA: TGCGCCAGCAGCCAAGAGAAACAGGGTGGAGGTGAAAAACTGTTTTTT
J: TRBJ1-4
size: once
D: NA
V: TRBV4-3

CDR3: CASTPGGADTQYF
DNA: TGCGCCAGCACCCCGGGGGGCGCAGATACGCAGTATTTT
J: TRBJ2-3
size: NA
D: NA
V: TRBV5-1

CDR3: CASGSGQINQPQHF
DNA: TGTGCCAGCGGGTCAGGACAGATAAATCAGCCCCAGCATTTT
J: TRBJ1-5
size: NA
D: NA
V: TRBV7-2

CDR3: CASTADRTGELFF
DNA: TGTGCCAGCACTGCCGACAGGACCGGGGAGCTGTTTTTT
J: TRBJ2-2
size: NA
D: NA
V: TRBV6-5

CDR3: CASRLADYQETQYF
DNA: TGTGCCAGCAGACTAGCGGACTACCAAGAGACCCAGTACTTC
J: TRBJ2-5
size: once
D: TRBD2
V: TRBV11-2

CDR3: CASSEDRATLGTGELFF
DNA: TGTGCCAGCAGTGAAGACAGGGCTACCCTTGGGACCGGGGAGCTGTTTTTT
J: TRBJ2-2
size: NA
D: NA
V: TRBV2

CDR3: CASSQVQNSNQPQHF
DNA: TGCGCCAGCAGCCAAGTGCAGAATAGCAATCAGCCCCAGCATTTT
J: TRBJ1-5
size: NA
D: NA
V: TRBV4-1

CDR3: CASSLMTSGGYNEQFF
DNA: TGTGCCAGCAGCTTAATGACTAGCGGGGGCTACAATGAGCAGTTCTTC
J: TRBJ2-1
size: NA
D: TRBD2
V: TRBV7-9

CDR3: CASSSTSGGYTQYF
DNA: TGTGCCAGCAGTTCCACGAGCGGGGGTTATACGCAGTATTTT
J: TRBJ2-3
size: NA
D: TRBD2
V: TRBV6-5

CDR3: CASSWWITGQATTGELFF
DNA: TGCGCCAGCAGCTGGTGGATTACGGGACAGGCGACAACCGGGGAGCTGTTTTTT
J: TRBJ2-2
size: NA
D: TRBD1
V: TRBV4-1

CDR3: CASSPALGRTEAFF
DNA: TGCGCCAGCAGCCCGGCCTTGGGGCGGACTGAAGCTTTCTTT
J: TRBJ1-1
size: NA
D: NA
V: TRBV5-1

CDR3: CASSAQEGKLFF
DNA: TGTGCCAGCAGCGCACAGGAAGGGAAACTGTTTTTT
J: TRBJ1-4
size: NA
D: NA
V: TRBV9

CDR3: CASSGTGTYTEAFF
DNA: TGTGCCAGCAGCGGCACAGGGACCTACACTGAAGCTTTCTTT
J: TRBJ1-1
size: NA
D: NA
V: TRBV9